The subject of this entry is one T cell receptor (beta chain). Authors' data handling: Amplified reference gene primers provided the basis for estimating nucleated cell counts. TCRdb keeps only in-frame clones here, not all; method: immunoSEQ multiplex PCR. D and trimming were read from the DNA, whereas the V and J calls and clone size are those reported in that table. This table has about half a million clones, approximately 85% appearing once. The data stem from a study of blood T cell repertoires in COVID-19. As for the study in general: Nucleic acid was either cDNA or gDNA, and it came from T cells, B-cell-depleted T cells, or PBMCs.

Trimming left V 0 bases short and J 6 bases short, with 11 bases between. This CDR3 comprises 14 residues. Germline CDR1 GTSNPN, CDR2 SVGIG (reference sequence). V usage is TRBV30 and J usage is TRBJ2-2, with a possible D match to TRBD2 (5 bases). Material: peripheral blood. The receptor was derived from a human donor in a cohort sampled during active COVID-19. The CDR3 bases are TGTGCCTGGAGTGTACGGGGTCCGCCCGGGGAGCTGTTTTTT. Its translation is CAWSVRGPPGELFF. Combining the CDR3 with reference TRBV30 and TRBJ2-2 gives the whole variable domain SQTIHQWPATLVQPVGSPLSLECTVEGTSNPNLYWYRQAAGRGLQLLFYSVGIGQISSEVPQNLSASRPQDRQFILSSKKLLLSDSGFYLCAWSVRGPPGELFFGEGSRLTVL.